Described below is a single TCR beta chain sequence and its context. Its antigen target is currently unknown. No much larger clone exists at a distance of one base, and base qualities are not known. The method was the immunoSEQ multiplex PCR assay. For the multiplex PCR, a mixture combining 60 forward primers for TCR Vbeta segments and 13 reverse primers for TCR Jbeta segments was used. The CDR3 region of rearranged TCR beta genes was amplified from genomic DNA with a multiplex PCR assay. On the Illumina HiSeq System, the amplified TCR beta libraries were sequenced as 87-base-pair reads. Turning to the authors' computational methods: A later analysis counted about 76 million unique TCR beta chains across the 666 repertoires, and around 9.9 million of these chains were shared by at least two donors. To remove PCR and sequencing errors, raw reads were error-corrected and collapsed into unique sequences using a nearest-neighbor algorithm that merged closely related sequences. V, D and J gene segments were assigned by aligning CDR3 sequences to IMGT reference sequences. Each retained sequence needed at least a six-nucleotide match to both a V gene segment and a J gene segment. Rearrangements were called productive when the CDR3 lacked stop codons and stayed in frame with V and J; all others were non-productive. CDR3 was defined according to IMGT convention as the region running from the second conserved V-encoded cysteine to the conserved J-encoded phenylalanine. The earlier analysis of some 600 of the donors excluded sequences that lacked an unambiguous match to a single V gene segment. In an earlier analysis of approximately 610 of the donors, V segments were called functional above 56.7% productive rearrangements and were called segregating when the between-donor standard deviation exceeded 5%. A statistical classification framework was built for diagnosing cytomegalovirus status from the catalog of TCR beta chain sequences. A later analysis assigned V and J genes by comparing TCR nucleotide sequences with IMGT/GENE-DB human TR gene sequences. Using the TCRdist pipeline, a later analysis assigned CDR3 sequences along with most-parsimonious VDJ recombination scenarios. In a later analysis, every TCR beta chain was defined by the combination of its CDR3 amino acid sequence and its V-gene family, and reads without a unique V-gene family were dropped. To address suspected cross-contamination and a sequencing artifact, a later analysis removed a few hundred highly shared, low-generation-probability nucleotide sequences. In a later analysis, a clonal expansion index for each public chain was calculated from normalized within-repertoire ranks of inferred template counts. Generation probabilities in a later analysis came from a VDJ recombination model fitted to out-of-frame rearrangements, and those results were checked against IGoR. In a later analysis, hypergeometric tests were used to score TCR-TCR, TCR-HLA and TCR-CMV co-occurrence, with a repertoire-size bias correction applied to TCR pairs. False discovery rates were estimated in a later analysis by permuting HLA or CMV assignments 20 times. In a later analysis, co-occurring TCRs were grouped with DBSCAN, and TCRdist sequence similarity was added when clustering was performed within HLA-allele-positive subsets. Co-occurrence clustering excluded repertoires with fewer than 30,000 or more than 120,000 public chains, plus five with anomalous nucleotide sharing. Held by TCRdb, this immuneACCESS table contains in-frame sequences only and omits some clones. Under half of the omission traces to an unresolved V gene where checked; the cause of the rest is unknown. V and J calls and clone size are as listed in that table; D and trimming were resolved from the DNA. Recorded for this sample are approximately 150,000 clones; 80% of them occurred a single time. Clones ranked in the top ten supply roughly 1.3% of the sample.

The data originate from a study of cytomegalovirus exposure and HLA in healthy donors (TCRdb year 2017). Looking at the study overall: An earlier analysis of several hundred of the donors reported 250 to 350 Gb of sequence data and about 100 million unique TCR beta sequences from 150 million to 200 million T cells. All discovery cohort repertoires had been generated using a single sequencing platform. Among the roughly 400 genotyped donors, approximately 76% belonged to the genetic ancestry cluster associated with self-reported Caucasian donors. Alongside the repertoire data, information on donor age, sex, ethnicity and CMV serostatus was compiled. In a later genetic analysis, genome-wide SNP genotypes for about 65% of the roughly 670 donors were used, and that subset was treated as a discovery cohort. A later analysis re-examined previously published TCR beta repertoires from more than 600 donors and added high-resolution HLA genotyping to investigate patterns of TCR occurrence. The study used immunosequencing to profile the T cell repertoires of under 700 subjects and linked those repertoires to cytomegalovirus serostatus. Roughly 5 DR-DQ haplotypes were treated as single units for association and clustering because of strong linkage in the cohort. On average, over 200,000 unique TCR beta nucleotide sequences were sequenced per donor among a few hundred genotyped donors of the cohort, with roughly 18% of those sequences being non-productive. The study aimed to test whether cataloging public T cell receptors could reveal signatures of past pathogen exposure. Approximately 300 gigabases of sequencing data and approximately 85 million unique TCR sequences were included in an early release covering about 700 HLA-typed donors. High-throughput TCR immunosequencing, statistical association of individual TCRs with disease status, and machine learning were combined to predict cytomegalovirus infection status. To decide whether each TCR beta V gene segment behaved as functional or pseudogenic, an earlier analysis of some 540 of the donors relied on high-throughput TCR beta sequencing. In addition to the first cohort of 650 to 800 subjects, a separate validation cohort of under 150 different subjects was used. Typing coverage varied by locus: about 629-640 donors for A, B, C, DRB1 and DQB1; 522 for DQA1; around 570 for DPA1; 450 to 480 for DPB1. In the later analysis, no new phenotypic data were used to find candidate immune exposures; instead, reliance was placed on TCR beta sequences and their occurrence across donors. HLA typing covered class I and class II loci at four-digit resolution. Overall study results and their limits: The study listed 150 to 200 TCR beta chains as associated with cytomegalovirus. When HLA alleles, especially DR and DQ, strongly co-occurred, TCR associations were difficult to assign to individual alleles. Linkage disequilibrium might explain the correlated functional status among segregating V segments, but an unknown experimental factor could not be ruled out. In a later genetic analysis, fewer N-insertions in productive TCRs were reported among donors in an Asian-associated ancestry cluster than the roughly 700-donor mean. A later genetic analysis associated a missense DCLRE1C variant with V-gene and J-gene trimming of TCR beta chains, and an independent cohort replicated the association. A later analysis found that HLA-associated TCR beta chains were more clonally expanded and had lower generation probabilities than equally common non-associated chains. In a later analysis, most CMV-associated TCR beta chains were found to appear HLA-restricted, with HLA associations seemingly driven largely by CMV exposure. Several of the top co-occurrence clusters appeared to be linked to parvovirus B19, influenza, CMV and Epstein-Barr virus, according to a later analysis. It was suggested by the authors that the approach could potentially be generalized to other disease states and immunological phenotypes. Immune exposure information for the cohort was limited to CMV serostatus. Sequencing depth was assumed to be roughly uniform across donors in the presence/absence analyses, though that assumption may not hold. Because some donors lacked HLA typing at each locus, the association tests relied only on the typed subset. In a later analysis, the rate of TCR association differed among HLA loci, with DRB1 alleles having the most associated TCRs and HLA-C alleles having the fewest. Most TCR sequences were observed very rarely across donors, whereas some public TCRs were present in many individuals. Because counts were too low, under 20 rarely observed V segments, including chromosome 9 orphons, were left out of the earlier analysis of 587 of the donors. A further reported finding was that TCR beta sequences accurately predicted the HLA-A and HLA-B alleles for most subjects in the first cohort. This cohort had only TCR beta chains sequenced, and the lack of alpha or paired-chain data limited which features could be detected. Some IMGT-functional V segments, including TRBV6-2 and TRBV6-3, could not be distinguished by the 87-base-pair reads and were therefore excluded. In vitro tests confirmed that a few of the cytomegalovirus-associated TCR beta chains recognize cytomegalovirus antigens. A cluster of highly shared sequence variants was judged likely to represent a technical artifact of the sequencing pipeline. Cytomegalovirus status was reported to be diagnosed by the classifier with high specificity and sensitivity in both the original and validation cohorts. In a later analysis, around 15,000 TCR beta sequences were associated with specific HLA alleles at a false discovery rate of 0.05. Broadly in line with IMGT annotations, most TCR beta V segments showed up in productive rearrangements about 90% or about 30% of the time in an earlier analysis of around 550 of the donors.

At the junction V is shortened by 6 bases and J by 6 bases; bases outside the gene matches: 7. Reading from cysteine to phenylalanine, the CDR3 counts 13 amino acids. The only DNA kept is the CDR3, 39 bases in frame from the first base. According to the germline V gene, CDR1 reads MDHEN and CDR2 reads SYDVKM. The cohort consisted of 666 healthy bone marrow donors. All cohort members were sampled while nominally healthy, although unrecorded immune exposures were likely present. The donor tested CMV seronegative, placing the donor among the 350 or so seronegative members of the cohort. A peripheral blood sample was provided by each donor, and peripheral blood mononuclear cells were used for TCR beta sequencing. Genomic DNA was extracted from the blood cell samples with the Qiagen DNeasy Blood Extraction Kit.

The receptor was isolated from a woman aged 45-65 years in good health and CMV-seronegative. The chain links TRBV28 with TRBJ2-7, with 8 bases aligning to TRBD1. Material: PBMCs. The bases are TGTGCCAGCAGGCCTCAGGGGGCGCCCGAGCAGTACTTC. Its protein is CASRPQGAPEQYF.